The 7 T cell receptor beta chains below come from one sample, sequenced in a study of cytotoxic CD8 clonotypes in ibrutinib-treated CLL. Sequencing was performed with immunoSEQ multiplex PCR; in TCRdb, only in-frame clones are kept and a portion is missing. The repertoire holds more than 200,000 clones, with under 75% as singletons. The specimen was PBMCs, collected after 24 months of ibrutinib treatment. The receptors shown here come from a human donor with chronic lymphocytic leukemia.

V gene TRBV7-9 combines with J gene TRBJ1-1, with D hard to call. The CDR3 length is 10 residues. V dropped 4 bases and J dropped 3 bases, with 0 bases sitting between them. CDR1 SEHNR and CDR2 FQNEAQ come from the germline V gene (reference sequence). The CDR3 protein is CASSYTEAFF. The CDR3 nucleotides are TGTGCCAGCAGCTACACTGAAGCTTTCTTT.

The gene calls are TRBV9 and TRBJ2-2; 9 bases match TRBD2. This CDR3 is built from 15 residues. Germline V gene sequence: CDR1 SGDLS, CDR2 YYNGEE. J was trimmed by 6 bases and V by 3 bases; bases with no gene match: 6. The CDR3 reads CASSAASGIAGELFF. In DNA, the CDR3 is TGTGCCAGCAGCGCCGCTAGCGGGATCGCCGGGGAGCTGTTTTTT.

The chain recombines TRBV6-1 with TRBJ2-3; 9 nucleotides line up with TRBD2. There are 14 residues in the CDR3. With V trimmed by 6 bases and J by 6 bases, 7 bases remained unmatched. Germline V gene sequence: CDR1 MNHNS, CDR2 SASEGT. CDR3 nucleotides: TGTGCCAGCAGGCGGCGGGAGGGCTTTGATACGCAGTATTTT. Amino acid sequence: CASRRREGFDTQYF.

The CDR3 nucleotides are TGCGCCAGCAGCTTGGTTAATCCCGGGAGTATTCACACCGGGGAGCTGTTTTTT. The encoded protein is CASSLVNPGSIHTGELFF. V and J are TRBV5-1 and TRBJ2-2, with a tentative D call TRBD2 (6 bases). Looked up from germline, CDR1 is SGHRS and CDR2 is YFSETQ. Trimming removed 0 bases from V and 3 bases from J, with 18 bases in between. The CDR3 contains 18 residues.

The gene calls are TRBV7-6 and TRBJ2-7; a possible D gene is TRBD1 (7 bases). Trimming took 5 bases from V and 4 from J, leaving 15 bases between them. Germline CDR1 is SGHVS and CDR2 is FNYEAQ. The CDR3 contains 14 residues. The CDR3 spells CASSPGGGPYEQYF. CDR3 nucleotide sequence: TGTGCCAGCAGCCCTGGAGGGGGCCCTTACGAGCAGTACTTC. The entire variable domain, with the rest obtained from reference TRBV7-6 and TRBJ2-7, is as follows: GAGVSQSPRYKVTKRGQDVALRCDPISGHVSLYWYRQALGQGPEFLTYFNYEAQQDKSGLPNDRFSAERPEGSISTLTIQRTEQRDSAMYRCASSPGGGPYEQYFGPGTRLTVT.

The chain uses TRBV5-1 and TRBJ1-5; the D is unclear. The V end was cut by 1 base, the J end by 4 bases, with 12 bases between. Germline CDR1 is SGHRS and CDR2 is YFSETQ. This CDR3 has 15 amino acids. CDR3 in amino acids: CASSLLPTTNQPQHF. The DNA of the CDR3 is TGCGCCAGCAGCTTGCTCCCCACTACTAATCAGCCCCAGCATTTT.

This clone was observed a few times. The CDR3 protein is CASSVDNEQFF. As DNA, the CDR3 is TGTGCCAGCAGCGTAGACAATGAGCAGTTCTTC. This chain joins TRBV9 and TRBJ2-1; D gene ambiguous. CDR1 is SGDLS and CDR2 is YYNGEE in the germline V gene. Trimming stripped 0 bases from V and 5 bases from J, with 0 bases between. The CDR3 has 11 residues. Combining the CDR3 with reference TRBV9 and TRBJ2-1 gives the whole variable domain DSGVTQTPKHLITATGQRVTLRCSPRSGDLSVYWYQQSLDQGLQFLIQYYNGEERAKGNILERFSAQQFPDLHSELNLSSLELGDSALYFCASSVDNEQFFGPGTRLTVL.